The 19 T cell receptor beta chains presented below share a single source sample, sequenced in a study of blood T cell repertoires in COVID-19. Here immunoSEQ multiplex PCR was the method, and the copy in TCRdb shows in-frame clones only, minus some. The data hold some 300,000 clones, with approximately 91% observed a single time. The sample consisted of PBMCs or T cells enriched from blood (not recorded which). The receptors here all came from a woman aged 40 to 49 who had recovered from COVID-19.

V and J are TRBV3-1 (or the pseudogene TRBV3-2) and TRBJ1-3; TRBD1 is a possible D gene (5 bases). CDR1 and CDR2 (germline): LGHDT, YNNKEL (reference sequence). The CDR3 is 18 amino acids. Trimming pared 2 bases from V and 0 bases from J, leaving 17 bases between. The CDR3: CASSQSVVGVFSGNTIYF. The CDR3 DNA is TGTGCCAGCAGCCAAAGTGTTGTAGGGGTCTTCTCTGGAAACACCATATATTTT.

The rearrangement links TRBV4-2 to TRBJ1-2, with TRBD1 identical over 10 bases. The CDR3 is 16 amino acids. Looked up from germline, CDR1 is LGHNA and CDR2 is YNFKEQ. Trimming cost V 1 base and J 6 bases; bases outside gene matches: 8. The CDR3 nucleotides read TGTGCCAGCAGCCAAGCAGCGACAGGGGGCTTGGATGGCTACACCTTC. Translated, it gives CASSQAATGGLDGYTF.

The chain combines TRBV7-8 with TRBJ2-3; 7 bases are shared with TRBD2. Per the germline V gene, CDR1 is SGHVS and CDR2 is FQNEAQ. Trimming removed 5 bases from V and 2 bases from J; junction bases left unmatched: 7. The CDR3 runs to 15 residues. CDR3 region: CASSPGGGDTDTQYF. Written as DNA, the CDR3 is TGTGCCAGCAGCCCGGGGGGTGGGGACACAGATACGCAGTATTTT.

The chain employs TRBV29-1 and TRBJ2-5; TRBD2 aligns across 13 bases. The V gene end was trimmed by 4 bases and the J gene end by 2 bases; junction bases not matched to a gene: 7. This CDR3 spans 16 amino acids. Per germline, CDR1 SQVTM and CDR2 ANQGSEA. The CDR3 sequence is CSVARGTSGTQETQYF. CDR3 bases: TGCAGCGTTGCTAGGGGGACTAGCGGGACTCAAGAGACCCAGTACTTC.

The J gene is TRBJ1-1, the V gene TRBV29-1; D unclear. The CDR3 consists of 13 residues. Germline V lookup: CDR1 SQVTM, CDR2 ANQGSEA. V was trimmed by 2 bases and J by 4 bases, leaving 11 bases between them. Here the CDR3 reads CSVEYSSGTEAFF. The DNA for the CDR3 is TGCAGCGTTGAATATTCGTCGGGCACTGAAGCTTTCTTT.

With regard to this clone: Other DNA sequences in this specimen translate into the identical CDR3. The genes are TRBV12-3 or TRBV12-4 and TRBJ1-2, with D perhaps matching TRBD1 (5 bases). Trimming left V 2 bases short and J 4 bases short, with 8 bases between. This CDR3 has 13 amino acids. CDR3 DNA sequence: TGTGCCAGCAGTTTACAGGGATCCTATGGCTACACCTTC. Its protein product is CASSLQGSYGYTF.

The chain is built from TRBV18 and TRBJ2-3, with TRBD1 matching 8 bases. The germline V gene encodes CDR1 KGHSH and CDR2 LQKENI. This CDR3 region has 15 residues. Trimming took 3 bases from V and 4 from J; bases not matched to a gene: 6. CDR3 nucleotides: TGTGCCAGCTCACCTCTACAGGGGGAGGCAGATACGCAGTATTTT. Translated: CASSPLQGEADTQYF.

The J gene is TRBJ2-3, the V gene TRBV2; 7 bases match TRBD1. After removal of 6 bases from V and 3 bases from J, the junction contained 3 bases not matched to a gene. The CDR3 runs to 13 residues. Germline V gene sequence: CDR1 SNHLY, CDR2 FYNNEI. This chain's CDR3 is CASRVQGTDTQYF. CDR3 nucleotides: TGTGCCAGCAGGGTACAGGGGACAGATACGCAGTATTTT. Full variable domain (missing parts from reference TRBV2 and TRBJ2-3): EPEVTQTPSHQVTQMGQEVILRCVPISNHLYFYWYRQILGQKVEFLVSFYNNEISEKSEIFDDQFSVERPDGSNFTLKIRSTKLEDSAMYFCASRVQGTDTQYFGPGTRLTVL.

The chain has TRBV6-5 and TRBJ2-3; D possibly corresponds to TRBD1 (7 bases). The V and J ends lost 4 bases and 4 bases respectively, with 15 bases between them. The length of the CDR3 is 15 residues. CDR1 and CDR2 from the germline V gene are MNHEY and SVGAGI. CDR3 coding DNA: TGTGCCAGCAGTTCGCACAGGGGAGGTTCAGATACGCAGTATTTT. Residues: CASSSHRGGSDTQYF.

The rearrangement links TRBV14 to TRBJ1-6; no reliable D call. The V and J ends lost 1 base and 7 bases respectively, with 5 bases between them. The CDR3 totals 13 residues. CDR1 and CDR2 from the germline V gene are SGHDN and FVKESK. The CDR3 DNA follows: TGTGCCAGCAGCCAAGTCCCGAATTCACCCCTCCACTTT. Translation: CASSQVPNSPLHF.

J is TRBJ1-3 and V is TRBV19, with 7 bases aligning to TRBD1. The V and J ends lost 6 bases and 0 bases, in that order; junction bases with no gene match: 8. CDR1 LNHDA and CDR2 SQIVND come from the germline V gene (reference sequence). The length of the CDR3 is 16 residues. CDR3 DNA sequence: TGTGCCAGTAGACACGACAGGGCCATCTCTGGAAACACCATATATTTT. Its translation is CASRHDRAISGNTIYF.

The gene calls are TRBV27 and TRBJ1-4, with 8 positions matching TRBD1. The CDR3 extends over 14 amino acids. V lost 6 bases to trimming and J lost 3 bases; unmatched junction nucleotides: 3. CDR1 is MNHEY and CDR2 is SMNVEV in the germline V gene (reference sequence). CDR3 sequence: CASRRDRSNEKLFF. The DNA for the CDR3 is TGTGCCAGCAGAAGGGACAGGTCTAATGAAAAACTGTTTTTT. Full variable domain (missing parts from reference TRBV27 and TRBJ1-4): EAQVTQNPRYLITVTGKKLTVTCSQNMNHEYMSWYRQDPGLGLRQIYYSMNVEVTDKGDVPEGYKVSRKEKRNFPLILESPSPNQTSLYFCASRRDRSNEKLFFGSGTQLSVL.

The CDR3 DNA reads as TGTGCCAGCAGCGTAGGGGGGCTAGCGGGAGTCCCTGAGCAGTTCTTC. It yields the protein CASSVGGLAGVPEQFF. This rearrangement joins TRBV9 to TRBJ2-1; the match to TRBD2 covers 10 bases. The germline V gene has CDR1 SGDLS and CDR2 YYNGEE. With V trimmed by 0 bases and J by 9 bases, 9 bases remained unmatched. The CDR3 has 16 residues.

The chain recombines TRBV5-1 with TRBJ1-1; 7 nucleotides match TRBD1. The germline V gene has CDR1 SGHRS and CDR2 YFSETQ. The CDR3 extends over 15 amino acids. Trimming at V came to 2 bases and at J to 3 bases, leaving 7 bases not matched to a gene. The CDR3 region is CASSFTGDEYTEAFF. In nucleotides, the CDR3 is TGCGCCAGCAGCTTTACAGGGGATGAGTACACTGAAGCTTTCTTT.

The chain is built from TRBV18 and TRBJ1-1; the match to TRBD1 covers 10 bases. CDR1 is KGHSH and CDR2 is LQKENI in the germline V gene. Trimming took 3 bases from V and 11 from J; bases not matched to a gene: 12. The CDR3 consists of 15 residues. The CDR3 region is CASSPPGQGRGGAFF. CDR3 coding DNA: TGTGCCAGCTCACCCCCGGGACAGGGGAGGGGGGGCGCTTTCTTT.

The gene calls are TRBV5-1 and TRBJ2-7; TRBD2 aligns across 9 bases. The CDR3 has 17 amino acids. Unmatched junction bases numbered 15, after V lost 4 bases and J lost 4 bases. Germline V lookup: CDR1 SGHRS, CDR2 YFSETQ. CDR3 in amino acids: CASSPALRGGGAYEQYF. The CDR3 DNA reads TGCGCCAGCAGCCCGGCCTTGAGGGGCGGGGGGGCGTACGAGCAGTACTTC.

V usage is TRBV10-3 and J usage is TRBJ2-7; D gene uncertain. This CDR3 spans 11 amino acids. The V end was cut by 0 bases, the J end by 9 bases, with 6 bases between. Germline V CDR1 and CDR2: ENHRY, SYGVKD. CDR3 sequence: CAISESAMQYF. The CDR3, as DNA: TGTGCCATCAGTGAGTCGGCAATGCAGTACTTC.

Only a few counts were recorded for this clone. The rearrangement joins TRBV5-1 to TRBJ1-1; 8 nucleotides align to TRBD1. Germline CDR1 SGHRS, CDR2 YFSETQ. V trimming: 5 bases; J trimming: 5 bases; junction bases outside the gene matches: 8. This CDR3 comprises 14 residues. The CDR3 loop reads CASSPDRGGTEAFF. For the CDR3, the DNA is TGCGCCAGCAGTCCTGACAGGGGAGGTACTGAAGCTTTCTTT.

This chain uses TRBV5-1 with TRBJ2-1; a possible D gene is TRBD1 (6 bases). CDR1 is SGHRS, CDR2 YFSETQ, per germline. The CDR3 is 16 amino acids. Trimming took off 0 bases at V and 6 bases at J, with 16 bases between the two ends. This CDR3 is CASSLAGSGAGNEQFF. CDR3 sequence (DNA): TGCGCCAGCAGCTTGGCCGGGTCAGGGGCGGGCAATGAGCAGTTCTTC. The full variable domain, completed using reference TRBV5-1 and TRBJ2-1, is KAGVTQTPRYLIKTRGQQVTLSCSPISGHRSVSWYQQTPGQGLQFLFEYFSETQRNKGNFPGRFSGRQFSNSRSEMNVSTLELGDSALYLCASSLAGSGAGNEQFFGPGTRLTVL.